This T cell receptor (beta chain) is from a study of cytomegalovirus exposure and HLA in healthy donors. The CDR3 runs to 14 residues. Deletions cut 3 bases from V and 4 bases from J, with 13 bases between. Germline CDR1 is SGHTA and CDR2 is FQGNSA. Some clones are missing from TCRdb's copy, which holds only in-frame ones; the method was immunoSEQ multiplex PCR. The sample has 76,000 or so clones, approximately 93% seen once. This clonotype originated in a woman aged 18-29 years in good health and CMV-seropositive. Sequenced material: PBMCs. The chain carries TRBV7-2 and TRBJ2-7, with D possibly TRBD2 on 5 matching bases. The CDR3, as DNA: TGTGCCAGCAGCTTCTCACTAGAATCTTACGAGCAGTACTTC. Residues: CASSFSLESYEQYF.